Listed below are T cell receptor beta chains from one sample, sequenced in a study of blood T cell repertoires in COVID-19. Some clones are missing from TCRdb's copy, which holds only in-frame ones; the method was immunoSEQ multiplex PCR. Of hundreds of thousands of clones listed, 70% to 80% are singletons. Sequencing was performed on peripheral blood. The source of these receptors is a woman aged 80 or over with acute or convalescent COVID-19. The CDR3 runs from the conserved cysteine through the conserved F or W. The order of the fields is clone size, V gene, D gene, J gene, CDR3 DNA, CDR3 protein. D genes are given only for firm matches. Clone size is not always given. Where it is, it says once, few, many or a class for expanded clones.

NA,TRBV5-1,TRBD1,TRBJ2-2,TGCGCCAGCAGCCCTACAGGGGTAGCCACCGGGGAGCTGTTTTTT,CASSPTGVATGELFF
many,TRBV15,TRBD2,TRBJ2-7,TGTGCCACCAGCAGAGCGGGCGGGAGAGTCTACGAGCAGTACTTC,CATSRAGGRVYEQYF
NA,TRBV3-1/TRBV3-2,TRBD2,TRBJ2-3,TGTGCCAGCAGCCAAGGGAGCGGGGGGGCCGGAGGCACAGATACGCAGTATTTT,CASSQGSGGAGGTDTQYF
NA,TRBV18,NA,TRBJ2-7,TGTGCCAGCTCACCACAGGCAGGGATGGGCACCTACGAGCAGTACTTC,CASSPQAGMGTYEQYF
once,TRBV5-4,NA,TRBJ1-2,TGTGCCAGCAGCTTGGAGACGGGTTATGGCTACACCTTC,CASSLETGYGYTF
NA,TRBV7-2,TRBD1,TRBJ1-2,TGTGCCAGCAGCTTCTCTCCCGGGACAGGGGCCACAGGCTACACCTTC,CASSFSPGTGATGYTF
NA,TRBV4-3,TRBD1,TRBJ2-6,TGCGCCAGCAGCCAAGCTCGGACAGGGGTCTCTGGGGCCAACGTCCTGACTTTC,CASSQARTGVSGANVLTF
NA,TRBV5-1,TRBD2,TRBJ2-7,TGCGCCAGCAGCTTGACTAGCGGGAGACCTTCCTACGAGCAGTACTTC,CASSLTSGRPSYEQYF
NA,TRBV2,NA,TRBJ1-5,TGTGCCAGCACCGAGGGAGATGGGAATCAGCCCCAGCATTTT,CASTEGDGNQPQHF
NA,TRBV2,NA,TRBJ1-1,TGTGCCAGCAGTGAACGTGACACAGAAGCTTTCTTT,CASSERDTEAFF
NA,TRBV4-1,TRBD1,TRBJ2-7,TGCGCCAGCAGCCGTCTCCCCCGGGACAGTGCTTACGAGCAGTACTTC,CASSRLPRDSAYEQYF
NA,TRBV5-6,NA,TRBJ2-4,TGTGCCAGCAGCTTGGAGGGGCGAGAGTATTACATTCAGTACTTC,CASSLEGREYYIQYF
NA,TRBV6-5,TRBD1,TRBJ2-7,TGTGCCAGCAGTTACCGCCGGGACAGGGCCTACGAGCAGTACTTC,CASSYRRDRAYEQYF
NA,TRBV4-2,NA,TRBJ2-1,TGTGCCAGCAGCCTGAGTCCGGAGGAAACCTACAATGAGCAGTTCTTC,CASSLSPEETYNEQFF
NA,TRBV6-5,NA,TRBJ1-3,TGTGCCAGCAGTTACTCCCCTTCGGGAATTGGAAACACCATATATTTT,CASSYSPSGIGNTIYF
once,TRBV4-1,NA,TRBJ1-3,TGCGCCAGCAGCCAGCAGGTTACAGGAAACACCATATATTTT,CASSQQVTGNTIYF
NA,TRBV10-1,TRBD1,TRBJ2-5,TGCGCCACCTACGAATACAGGGGGCAGCAAGAGACCCAGTACTTC,CATYEYRGQQETQYF
few,TRBV5-1,NA,TRBJ2-7,TGCGCCAGCAGCTTGGGGGGGCAAAGCTCCTACGAGCAGTACTTC,CASSLGGQSSYEQYF
NA,TRBV2,NA,TRBJ2-5,TGTGCCAGCAGTGAGGCAGACCAAGAGACCCAGTACTTC,CASSEADQETQYF